This is a list of T cell receptor beta chains from one sample in a study of blood T cell repertoires in COVID-19. Method: immunoSEQ multiplex PCR; TCRdb's copy keeps in-frame clones and lacks some. The table lists around 270,000 clones, roughly 89% of them singletons, with about 5% in the top ten. Sequencing was carried out using peripheral blood. All receptors derive from a man aged 40-55 years with acute or convalescent COVID-19. Both conserved end residues are part of each CDR3. A D gene is named only where the DNA matches it firmly. For some rows the clone size is stated as once, few or many, or as a class when expanded; others skip it.

j_gene,d_gene,v_gene,abundance,CDR3aa,CDR3nt
TRBJ1-1,TRBD1,TRBV5-4,.,CASSLPGTGGTEAFF,TGTGCCAGCAGCTTGCCAGGGACAGGGGGCACTGAAGCTTTCTTT
TRBJ1-1,TRBD1,TRBV5-1,.,CASTLQGPLLMNTEAFF,TGCGCCAGCACTCTACAGGGGCCTCTTCTAATGAACACTGAAGCTTTCTTT
TRBJ1-3,.,TRBV9,.,CASRSQGNTIYF,TGTGCCAGCAGGTCCCAGGGAAACACCATATATTTT
TRBJ2-2,TRBD1,TRBV4-2,.,CASSQGGGSDTGELFF,TGTGCCAGCAGCCAAGGAGGGGGCTCGGACACCGGGGAGCTGTTTTTT
TRBJ2-3,TRBD2,TRBV5-1,.,CASTLGRGTDTQYF,TGCGCCAGCACCCTAGGGCGGGGGACAGATACGCAGTATTTT
TRBJ2-2,.,TRBV24-1,once,CATSGGDTNTGELFF,TGTGCCACCAGTGGGGGAGACACGAACACCGGGGAGCTGTTTTTT
TRBJ2-7,.,TRBV24-1,once,CATSVPGKDEQYF,TGTGCCACCAGTGTTCCGGGAAAGGACGAGCAGTACTTC
TRBJ1-6,.,TRBV5-6,few,CASSLAYSPLHF,TGTGCCAGCAGCTTGGCGTATTCACCCCTCCACTTT
TRBJ2-5,TRBD1,TRBV5-1,.,CASSLATGGQETQYF,TGCGCCAGCAGCTTGGCCACAGGGGGCCAAGAGACCCAGTACTTC
TRBJ2-1,.,TRBV30,few,CAWNGYNEQFF,TGTGCCTGGAACGGGTACAATGAGCAGTTCTTC
TRBJ2-2,.,TRBV12-3/TRBV12-4,.,CASAKWGGGELFF,TGTGCCAGCGCTAAATGGGGCGGCGGGGAGCTGTTTTTT
TRBJ1-1,.,TRBV19,.,CASSMRQLYTEAFF,TGTGCCAGTAGTATGCGGCAGTTGTACACTGAAGCTTTCTTT
TRBJ1-2,TRBD1,TRBV20-1,.,CSSVQGYGYTF,TGCAGTTCCGTACAGGGGTATGGCTACACCTTC
TRBJ1-5,.,TRBV12-5,.,CASGSAIVGNQPQHF,TGTGCTAGTGGCTCCGCGATAGTCGGCAATCAGCCCCAGCATTTT
TRBJ2-7,.,TRBV5-1,once,CASSSLGDRYEQYF,TGCGCCAGCAGCTCTCTAGGGGATCGCTACGAGCAGTACTTC
TRBJ2-7,.,TRBV7-9,.,CASSLQGYEQYF,TGTGCCAGCAGCTTACAGGGGTACGAGCAGTACTTC
TRBJ2-2,TRBD1,TRBV2,.,CASSRQGAPTGELFF,TGTGCCAGCAGTAGGCAGGGGGCGCCCACCGGGGAGCTGTTTTTT
TRBJ1-1,.,TRBV7-9,.,CASSLQGSVAFF,TGTGCCAGCAGCTTACAAGGGAGCGTAGCTTTCTTT
TRBJ2-3,.,TRBV3-1/TRBV3-2,.,CASSKSDTQYF,TGTGCCAGCAGTAAATCAGATACGCAGTATTTT
TRBJ1-1,.,TRBV30,.,CAWSEGAEAFF,TGTGCCTGGAGCGAAGGGGCTGAAGCTTTCTTT
TRBJ1-5,.,TRBV7-8,.,CASSPQAQTYSNQPQHF,TGTGCCAGCAGCCCCCAGGCCCAGACATATAGCAATCAGCCCCAGCATTTT
TRBJ1-1,TRBD1,TRBV9,.,CASSVGWDRGTEAFF,TGTGCCAGCAGCGTAGGATGGGACAGGGGAACTGAAGCTTTCTTT
TRBJ2-7,.,TRBV7-6,.,CASSSTRGLRGEQYF,TGTGCCAGCAGCTCCACGCGGGGGCTAAGAGGCGAGCAGTACTTC
TRBJ1-2,TRBD1,TRBV27,.,CASSRTGFGYTF,TGTGCCAGCAGCCGGACAGGGTTTGGCTACACCTTC
TRBJ2-7,.,TRBV5-1,.,CASSLTGGPSYEQYF,TGCGCCAGCAGCTTGACGGGGGGCCCCTCTTACGAGCAGTACTTC
TRBJ1-5,TRBD1,TRBV6-5,.,CASSLTGAFNQPQHF,TGTGCCAGCAGCCTGACAGGGGCCTTCAATCAGCCCCAGCATTTT
TRBJ2-3,.,TRBV4-1,.,CASSQVADTQYF,TGCGCCAGCAGCCAAGTAGCAGATACGCAGTATTTT
TRBJ1-1,TRBD1,TRBV5-1,.,CASSPTGDGTEAFF,TGCGCCAGCAGCCCGACAGGGGATGGCACTGAAGCTTTCTTT
TRBJ2-7,TRBD2,TRBV29-1,.,CSVGTQRGSYEQYF,TGCAGCGTCGGGACTCAGCGGGGCTCCTACGAGCAGTACTTC